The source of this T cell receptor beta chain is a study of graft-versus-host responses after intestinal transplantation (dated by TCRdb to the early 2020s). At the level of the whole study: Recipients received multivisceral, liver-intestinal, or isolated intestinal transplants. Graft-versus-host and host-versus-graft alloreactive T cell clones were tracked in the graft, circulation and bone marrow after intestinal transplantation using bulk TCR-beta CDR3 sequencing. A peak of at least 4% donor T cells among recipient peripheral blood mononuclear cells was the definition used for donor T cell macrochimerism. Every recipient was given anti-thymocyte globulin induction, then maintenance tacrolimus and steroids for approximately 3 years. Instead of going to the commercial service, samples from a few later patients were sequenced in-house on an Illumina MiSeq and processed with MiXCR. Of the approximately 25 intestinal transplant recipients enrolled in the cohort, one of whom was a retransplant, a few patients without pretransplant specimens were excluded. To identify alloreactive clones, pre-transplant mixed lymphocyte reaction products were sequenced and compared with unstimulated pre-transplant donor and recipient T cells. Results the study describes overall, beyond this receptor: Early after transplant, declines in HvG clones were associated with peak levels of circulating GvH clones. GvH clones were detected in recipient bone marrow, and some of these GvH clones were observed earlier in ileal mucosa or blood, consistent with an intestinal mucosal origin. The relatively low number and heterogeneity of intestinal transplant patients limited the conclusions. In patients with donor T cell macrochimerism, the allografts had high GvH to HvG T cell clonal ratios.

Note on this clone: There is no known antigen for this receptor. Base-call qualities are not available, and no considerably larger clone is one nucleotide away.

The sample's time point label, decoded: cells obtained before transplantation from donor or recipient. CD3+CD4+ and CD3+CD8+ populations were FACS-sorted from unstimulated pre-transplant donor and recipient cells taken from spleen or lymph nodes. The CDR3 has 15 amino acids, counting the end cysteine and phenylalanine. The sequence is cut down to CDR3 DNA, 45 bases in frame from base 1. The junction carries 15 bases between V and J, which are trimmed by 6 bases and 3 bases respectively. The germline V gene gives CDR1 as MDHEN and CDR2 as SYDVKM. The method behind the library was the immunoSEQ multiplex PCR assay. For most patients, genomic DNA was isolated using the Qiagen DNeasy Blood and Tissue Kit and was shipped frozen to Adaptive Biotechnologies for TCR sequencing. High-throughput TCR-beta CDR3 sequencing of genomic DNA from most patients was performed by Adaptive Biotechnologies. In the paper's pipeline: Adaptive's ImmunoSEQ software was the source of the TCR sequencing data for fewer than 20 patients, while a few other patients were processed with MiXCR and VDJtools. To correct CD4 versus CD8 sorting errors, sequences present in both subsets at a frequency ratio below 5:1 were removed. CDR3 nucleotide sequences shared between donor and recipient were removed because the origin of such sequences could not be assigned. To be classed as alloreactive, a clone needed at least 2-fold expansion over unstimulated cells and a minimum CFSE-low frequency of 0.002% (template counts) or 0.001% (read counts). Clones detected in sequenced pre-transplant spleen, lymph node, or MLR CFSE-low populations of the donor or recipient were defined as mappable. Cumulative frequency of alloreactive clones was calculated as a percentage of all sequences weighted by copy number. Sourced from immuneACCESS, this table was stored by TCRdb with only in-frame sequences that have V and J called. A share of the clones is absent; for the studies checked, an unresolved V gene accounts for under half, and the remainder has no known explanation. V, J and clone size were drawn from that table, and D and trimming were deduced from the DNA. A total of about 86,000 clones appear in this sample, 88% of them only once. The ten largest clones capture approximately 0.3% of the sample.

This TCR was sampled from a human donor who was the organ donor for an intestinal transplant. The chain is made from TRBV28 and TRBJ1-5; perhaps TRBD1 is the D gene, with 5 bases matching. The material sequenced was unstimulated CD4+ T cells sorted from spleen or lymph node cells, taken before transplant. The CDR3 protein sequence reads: CASRLWGENNQPQHF. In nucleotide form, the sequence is TGTGCCAGCAGACTGTGGGGGGAGAACAATCAGCCCCAGCATTTT.